This is a list of T cell receptor beta chains from one sample in a study. Via MiXCR, TCRdb re-called the RT-PCR reads, giving one row per CDR3 protein. Among about 680,000 distinct CDR3 sequences listed, around 14% were seen once. Specimen: memory CD4+ T cells from blood. All receptors derive from a female donor in good health, serving as a healthy control. Both conserved end residues are part of each CDR3. The D gene is left open where the match is weak. Size is stated for part of the rows, as once, few or many counts, or as a class when the clone is expanded.

J gene: TRBJ2-3
clone size: NA
D gene: NA
V gene: TRBV7-9
CDR3 DNA: TGTGCCAGCAGCTTAGCGGACTATACGCAGTATTTT
CDR3 protein: CASSLADYTQYF

J gene: TRBJ2-6
clone size: NA
D gene: NA
V gene: TRBV6-5
CDR3 DNA: TGTGCCAGCAGTCCTACTCCGGGGACGAGGTCTGGGGCCAACGTCCTGACTTTC
CDR3 protein: CASSPTPGTRSGANVLTF

J gene: TRBJ1-5
clone size: NA
D gene: NA
V gene: TRBV19
CDR3 DNA: TGTGCCAGTAGTATGTCCGGGTTTGGTCAGCCCCAGCATTTT
CDR3 protein: CASSMSGFGQPQHF

J gene: TRBJ2-1
clone size: NA
D gene: NA
V gene: TRBV24-1
CDR3 DNA: TGTGCCACCTCCCTCGGGGGAGAAGGATACAATGAGCAGTTCTTC
CDR3 protein: CATSLGGEGYNEQFF

J gene: TRBJ1-4
clone size: NA
D gene: TRBD1
V gene: TRBV29-1
CDR3 DNA: TGCAGCGTGAGGGACAGGGATACTGAAAAACTGTTTTTT
CDR3 protein: CSVRDRDTEKLFF

J gene: TRBJ2-7
clone size: few
D gene: TRBD1
V gene: TRBV6-6
CDR3 DNA: TGTGCCAGCAGGAGACAGGGTTTAACCTACGAGCAGTACTTC
CDR3 protein: CASRRQGLTYEQYF

J gene: TRBJ1-1
clone size: few
D gene: NA
V gene: TRBV12-3/TRBV12-4
CDR3 DNA: TGTGCCAGCAGCCCCTTCCCTCTGGCAGCTTTCTTT
CDR3 protein: CASSPFPLAAFF

J gene: TRBJ1-1
clone size: few
D gene: NA
V gene: TRBV27
CDR3 DNA: TGTGCCAGCATCCGGGAGACTGAAGCTTTCTTT
CDR3 protein: CASIRETEAFF

J gene: TRBJ2-5
clone size: many
D gene: TRBD2
V gene: TRBV29-1
CDR3 DNA: TGCAGCGTTCTGGGACTAGCCCGAAGGAGGCAAGAGACCCAGTACTTC
CDR3 protein: CSVLGLARRRQETQYF

J gene: TRBJ2-7
clone size: many
D gene: NA
V gene: TRBV20-1
CDR3 DNA: TGCAGTGCTAGCCTTGGGGGGGCGCGGACATACGAGCAGTACTTC
CDR3 protein: CSASLGGARTYEQYF

J gene: TRBJ1-5
clone size: many
D gene: TRBD1
V gene: TRBV12-3/TRBV12-4
CDR3 DNA: TGTGCCAGCAGTTTTGACAGGGGCAATCAGCCCCAGCATTTT
CDR3 protein: CASSFDRGNQPQHF

J gene: TRBJ2-7
clone size: NA
D gene: TRBD2
V gene: TRBV20-1
CDR3 DNA: TGCAGTGCTAGAGATACACTAGCGGGAGACTACGAGCAGTACTTC
CDR3 protein: CSARDTLAGDYEQYF

J gene: TRBJ1-1
clone size: NA
D gene: TRBD1
V gene: TRBV7-9
CDR3 DNA: TGTGCCAGCAGCCAGGACAGGGGAGGTTCAGCTTTCTTT
CDR3 protein: CASSQDRGGSAFF

J gene: TRBJ2-5
clone size: few
D gene: NA
V gene: TRBV7-9
CDR3 DNA: TGTGCCAGCAGCTTAGAGGGGGGGCTTGGAGAGACCCAGTACTTC
CDR3 protein: CASSLEGGLGETQYF

J gene: TRBJ1-1
clone size: NA
D gene: NA
V gene: TRBV5-1
CDR3 DNA: TGCGCCAGCAGCAAGGCAGAGGTGAACACTGAAGCTTTCTTT
CDR3 protein: CASSKAEVNTEAFF

J gene: TRBJ2-1
clone size: few
D gene: NA
V gene: TRBV29-1
CDR3 DNA: TGCAGCGTCCCCCCGAGAGACTCCTACAATGAGCAGTTCTTC
CDR3 protein: CSVPPRDSYNEQFF

J gene: TRBJ2-3
clone size: NA
D gene: NA
V gene: TRBV11-2
CDR3 DNA: TGTGCCAGCACTCATGGTACAGGGAGGCAGACAGATACGCAGTATTTT
CDR3 protein: CASTHGTGRQTDTQYF

J gene: TRBJ1-5
clone size: NA
D gene: NA
V gene: TRBV7-2
CDR3 DNA: TGTGCCAGCAGTTTATCGGCCGATTCAGGGGCTCCCCAGCATTTT
CDR3 protein: CASSLSADSGAPQHF

J gene: TRBJ2-3
clone size: NA
D gene: NA
V gene: TRBV5-1
CDR3 DNA: TGCGCCAGCAGCCCGACGGGGGCAACAGATACGCAGTATTTT
CDR3 protein: CASSPTGATDTQYF

J gene: TRBJ2-3
clone size: NA
D gene: TRBD2
V gene: TRBV7-8
CDR3 DNA: TGTGCCAGCAGCCCCCGGACTAGCAGGAGGACAGATACGCAGTATTTT
CDR3 protein: CASSPRTSRRTDTQYF

J gene: TRBJ2-3
clone size: NA
D gene: NA
V gene: TRBV20-1
CDR3 DNA: TGCAGTGCTAGAGTAGGTAGCCCGACCCCCGATACGCAGTATTTT
CDR3 protein: CSARVGSPTPDTQYF

J gene: TRBJ2-1
clone size: few
D gene: TRBD2
V gene: TRBV24-1
CDR3 DNA: TGTGCCACCAGTGAGGCCGGGACTAGCGGGAGAAGTAGGAATGAGCAGTTCTTC
CDR3 protein: CATSEAGTSGRSRNEQFF

J gene: TRBJ2-2
clone size: NA
D gene: NA
V gene: TRBV20-1
CDR3 DNA: TGCAGTGCTAGATCCCCGGTCACCGGGGAGCTGTTTTTT
CDR3 protein: CSARSPVTGELFF

J gene: TRBJ2-2
clone size: many
D gene: TRBD2
V gene: TRBV25-1
CDR3 DNA: TGTGCCAGCAAGCACTCAGGGAGTCTAGCGGGTACCGGGGAGCTGTTTTTT
CDR3 protein: CASKHSGSLAGTGELFF

J gene: TRBJ2-7
clone size: many
D gene: NA
V gene: TRBV6-1
CDR3 DNA: TGTGCCAGCAGTAATTTCGAGCAGTACTTC
CDR3 protein: CASSNFEQYF

J gene: TRBJ1-5
clone size: NA
D gene: TRBD1
V gene: TRBV6-1
CDR3 DNA: TGTGCCAGCAGGACCGGGACAGGGGTTTTCCAGCGGGATCAGCCCCAGCATTTT
CDR3 protein: CASRTGTGVFQRDQPQHF

J gene: TRBJ2-3
clone size: few
D gene: NA
V gene: TRBV5-6
CDR3 DNA: TGTGCCAGCAGCTTTCCAGGGGGAGGGCCAGATACGCAGTATTTT
CDR3 protein: CASSFPGGGPDTQYF

J gene: TRBJ2-7
clone size: NA
D gene: TRBD1
V gene: TRBV5-1
CDR3 DNA: TGCGCCAGCAGCTTGGTGCAGGGGGCGGGGGAGCAGTACTTC
CDR3 protein: CASSLVQGAGEQYF

J gene: TRBJ2-3
clone size: many
D gene: TRBD1
V gene: TRBV12-3/TRBV12-4
CDR3 DNA: TGTGCCAGCAGTCTAGGGACAGCGTCGGATACGCAGTATTTT
CDR3 protein: CASSLGTASDTQYF

J gene: TRBJ1-3
clone size: few
D gene: TRBD1
V gene: TRBV7-8
CDR3 DNA: TGTGCCAGCAGCCCTATGGACAGGACTATCTCTGGAAACACCATATATTTT
CDR3 protein: CASSPMDRTISGNTIYF

J gene: TRBJ2-2
clone size: few
D gene: NA
V gene: TRBV11-3
CDR3 DNA: TGTGCCAGCAGCTCAATCGGGGGCGGGGAGCTGTTTTTT
CDR3 protein: CASSSIGGGELFF

J gene: TRBJ1-2
clone size: many
D gene: TRBD1
V gene: TRBV29-1
CDR3 DNA: TGCAGCGTTGCGGGACAGCGCGACCGAGCTAACTATGGCTACACCTTC
CDR3 protein: CSVAGQRDRANYGYTF

J gene: TRBJ2-7
clone size: few
D gene: TRBD2
V gene: TRBV20-1
CDR3 DNA: TGCAGTGCTAGAGTGCGGGCGCGGGGGGACGAGCAGTACTTC
CDR3 protein: CSARVRARGDEQYF

J gene: TRBJ2-1
clone size: NA
D gene: NA
V gene: TRBV4-2
CDR3 DNA: TGTGCCAGCAGCCAAGTCGGGGGAGGTGGCCCATACAATGAGCAGTTCTTC
CDR3 protein: CASSQVGGGGPYNEQFF

J gene: TRBJ1-4
clone size: NA
D gene: NA
V gene: TRBV7-2
CDR3 DNA: TGTGCCAGCAGCCGACAGTCCGGGACGTCTGATGAAAAACTGTTTTTT
CDR3 protein: CASSRQSGTSDEKLFF

J gene: TRBJ2-7
clone size: few
D gene: NA
V gene: TRBV20-1
CDR3 DNA: TGCAGTGCTAGAGAGGGGTCAGGGCATGGGTACGAGCAGTACTTC
CDR3 protein: CSAREGSGHGYEQYF

J gene: TRBJ1-4
clone size: many
D gene: TRBD1
V gene: TRBV7-2
CDR3 DNA: TGTGCCAGCAGCTGGGACAGGGGTAGAGAAAAACTGTTTTTT
CDR3 protein: CASSWDRGREKLFF

J gene: TRBJ2-1
clone size: many
D gene: NA
V gene: TRBV9
CDR3 DNA: TGTGCCAGCAGCGTAGGGGCGTCTGAGCAGTTCTTC
CDR3 protein: CASSVGASEQFF

J gene: TRBJ2-3
clone size: many
D gene: TRBD2
V gene: TRBV7-2
CDR3 DNA: TGTGCCAGCAGCCCGCGACTAGCGGGGGTGACAGATACGCAGTATTTT
CDR3 protein: CASSPRLAGVTDTQYF

J gene: TRBJ2-3
clone size: NA
D gene: TRBD1
V gene: TRBV18
CDR3 DNA: TGTGCCAGCTCACAAGGACAGGAGGATACGCAGTATTTT
CDR3 protein: CASSQGQEDTQYF

J gene: TRBJ2-6
clone size: NA
D gene: NA
V gene: TRBV5-1
CDR3 DNA: TGCGCCAGCAGCTTGCATGGGTCCGATGGGGCCAACGTCCTGACTTTC
CDR3 protein: CASSLHGSDGANVLTF

J gene: TRBJ2-5
clone size: NA
D gene: TRBD2
V gene: TRBV20-1
CDR3 DNA: TGCAGTGTTGGCCGATTAGCGGGAATCCAAGAGACCCAGTACTTC
CDR3 protein: CSVGRLAGIQETQYF

J gene: TRBJ2-1
clone size: few
D gene: TRBD2
V gene: TRBV7-2
CDR3 DNA: TGTGCCAGCAGCTTAGCGGCAGGCGGGGGGTTCAATGAGCAGTTCTTC
CDR3 protein: CASSLAAGGGFNEQFF

J gene: TRBJ1-1
clone size: few
D gene: NA
V gene: TRBV28
CDR3 DNA: TGTGCCAGCACCTGGGGGAACACTGAAGCTTTCTTT
CDR3 protein: CASTWGNTEAFF

J gene: TRBJ2-1
clone size: many
D gene: NA
V gene: TRBV4-1
CDR3 DNA: TGCGCCAGCAGAAAAGATCGAGGTCAGGCTCTTGAGCAGTTCTTC
CDR3 protein: CASRKDRGQALEQFF

J gene: TRBJ1-5
clone size: NA
D gene: NA
V gene: TRBV30
CDR3 DNA: TGTGCCTGGAGTGTTCGATTTGAGCAGCCCCAGCATTTT
CDR3 protein: CAWSVRFEQPQHF

J gene: TRBJ2-2
clone size: few
D gene: TRBD1
V gene: TRBV9
CDR3 DNA: TGTGCCAGCAGCGCCGGACAGGGCTCGGGGACCGGGGAGCTGTTTTTT
CDR3 protein: CASSAGQGSGTGELFF

J gene: TRBJ1-2
clone size: NA
D gene: NA
V gene: TRBV7-2
CDR3 DNA: TGTGCCAGCAGCTGGCAGGGGATGGACTACACCTTC
CDR3 protein: CASSWQGMDYTF

J gene: TRBJ1-1
clone size: few
D gene: NA
V gene: TRBV30
CDR3 DNA: TGTGCCTGGAGGTGGTTTATGAACACTGAAGCTTTCTTT
CDR3 protein: CAWRWFMNTEAFF